The rows below give T cell receptor beta chains drawn from one sample of a study of blood T cell repertoires in COVID-19. Profiling relied on immunoSEQ multiplex PCR, and the TCRdb table lists in-frame clones only, not all of them. The sample contains approximately 26,000 clones, approximately 77% of which appear only once. The sequencing input was peripheral blood. Receptors originate from an elderly man with active or convalescent COVID-19. Each CDR3 is given with its conserved first and last residue. D genes are given only for firm matches. The size field is filled for only some rows; it gives once, few, many or a size class.

cdr3_length j_call v_call clone_size d_call cdr3_aa cdr3_nt
15 TRBJ2-3 TRBV24-1 - TRBD1 CATSDDRADTDTQYF TGTGCCACCAGTGATGACAGGGCAGACACAGATACGCAGTATTTT
14 TRBJ1-2 TRBV7-2 - - CASSPQTANYGYTF TGTGCCAGCAGTCCCCAGACAGCTAACTATGGCTACACCTTC
15 TRBJ1-5 TRBV4-2 - TRBD1 CASSQRGTGGQPQHF TGTGCCAGCAGCCAGAGGGGGACAGGGGGTCAGCCCCAGCATTTT
14 TRBJ2-2 TRBV29-1 - TRBD2 CSVRRLAGVGELFF TGCAGCGTCCGTCGACTAGCGGGAGTCGGGGAGCTGTTTTTT
15 TRBJ1-4 TRBV25-1 once TRBD1 CASSERDRGGEKLFF TGTGCCAGCAGTGAACGGGACAGGGGCGGAGAAAAACTGTTTTTT
16 TRBJ2-6 TRBV19 - - CASSLGSYNGANVLTF TGTGCCAGTAGTTTAGGATCGTACAACGGGGCCAACGTCCTGACTTTC
15 TRBJ1-5 TRBV27 - - CASSLSRYSNQPQHF TGTGCCAGCAGTTTATCACGGTATAGCAATCAGCCCCAGCATTTT
16 TRBJ2-1 TRBV18 once TRBD2 CASSLLGLATNNEQFF TGTGCCAGCTCACTCCTGGGACTAGCCACCAACAATGAGCAGTTCTTC
16 TRBJ2-1 TRBV24-1 - TRBD1 CATSDATGKSYNEQFF TGTGCCACCAGTGATGCGACAGGGAAGTCCTACAATGAGCAGTTCTTC
14 TRBJ1-4 TRBV5-1 - - CASSFTANNEKLFF TGCGCCAGCAGCTTCACAGCCAATAATGAAAAACTGTTTTTT
16 TRBJ2-7 TRBV3-1/TRBV3-2 - TRBD2 CASSQGSAGGSGEQYF TGTGCCAGCAGCCAGGGTTCGGCGGGGGGGTCGGGCGAGCAGTACTTC
13 TRBJ1-3 TRBV2 once - CASTGNSGNTIYF TGTGCCAGCACGGGAAACTCTGGAAACACCATATATTTT
15 TRBJ2-2 TRBV6-1 - TRBD2 CASSEGWEGPGELFF TGTGCCAGCAGTGAAGGGTGGGAGGGACCCGGGGAGCTGTTTTTT
13 TRBJ2-2 TRBV6-2/TRBV6-3 few - CASSPRGSGELFF TGTGCCAGCAGCCCTAGGGGCTCCGGGGAGCTGTTTTTT
15 TRBJ2-2 TRBV4-3 - - CASSRASEATGELFF TGCGCCAGCAGCCGGGCTAGCGAGGCCACCGGGGAGCTGTTTTTT
15 TRBJ2-7 TRBV5-4 - - CASSLGRGPSYEQYF TGTGCCAGCAGCTTGGGGCGGGGACCCTCCTACGAGCAGTACTTC
13 TRBJ2-7 TRBV28 - - CASEAGGSYEQYF TGTGCCAGCGAGGCTGGAGGCTCCTACGAGCAGTACTTC
15 TRBJ2-7 TRBV7-2 - - CASKYWPGESYEQYF TGTGCCAGCAAGTACTGGCCAGGGGAAAGCTACGAGCAGTACTTC
13 TRBJ1-2 TRBV7-2 - - CASSFQRDYGYTF TGTGCCAGCAGCTTTCAACGGGACTATGGCTACACCTTC
13 TRBJ2-2 TRBV12-3/TRBV12-4 - - CASSSQGPGELFF TGTGCCAGCAGTTCACAGGGCCCCGGGGAGCTGTTTTTT
17 TRBJ2-7 TRBV4-2 - TRBD2 CASSQDSKASGTSEQYF TGTGCCAGCAGCCAAGATTCAAAGGCTAGCGGTACGAGCGAGCAGTACTTC
15 TRBJ2-1 TRBV15 few - CATSTDRITYNEQFF TGTGCCACCAGCACCGACAGGATTACCTACAATGAGCAGTTCTTC
15 TRBJ1-1 TRBV2 - - CASSEVWTARTEAFF TGTGCCAGCAGTGAGGTCTGGACAGCACGCACTGAAGCTTTCTTT
17 TRBJ2-3 TRBV10-3 once - CAISESIITDRGDTQYF TGTGCCATCAGTGAGTCGATTATAACGGACCGGGGAGATACGCAGTATTTT
14 TRBJ2-2 TRBV19 - TRBD2 CASTTSGDTGELFF TGTGCCAGTACGACTAGCGGCGACACCGGGGAGCTGTTTTTT
15 TRBJ2-3 TRBV2 - TRBD1 CASSVDRGHTDTQYF TGTGCCAGCAGTGTCGACAGGGGGCACACAGATACGCAGTATTTT
16 TRBJ2-3 TRBV15 - TRBD2 CATSRLGRGFTDTQYF TGTGCCACCAGCAGACTGGGGCGGGGGTTTACAGATACGCAGTATTTT
15 TRBJ2-1 TRBV2 once TRBD2 CASRERLAGGGEQFF TGTGCCAGCAGAGAAAGACTAGCGGGAGGCGGGGAGCAGTTCTTC
16 TRBJ1-3 TRBV27 - - CASSLSGPDSGNTIYF TGTGCCAGCAGTTTATCGGGCCCTGACTCTGGAAACACCATATATTTT
14 TRBJ2-5 TRBV28 - TRBD1 CASSLRTGQETQYF TGTGCCAGCAGTTTACGGACAGGGCAAGAGACCCAGTACTTC
16 TRBJ2-7 TRBV11-2 - TRBD2 CASSSYPSGLSYEQYF TGTGCCAGCAGCTCTTACCCTAGCGGACTTTCCTACGAGCAGTACTTC
14 TRBJ2-1 TRBV7-9 - TRBD2 CASSYPGGRNEQFF TGTGCCAGCAGCTACCCGGGGGGGCGGAATGAGCAGTTCTTC
14 TRBJ1-5 TRBV19 - TRBD1 CASSLTGGRQPQHF TGTGCCAGTAGTCTGACAGGGGGCCGTCAGCCCCAGCATTTT
14 TRBJ1-1 TRBV5-4 - TRBD1 CASSSSRGATEAFF TGTGCCAGCAGCTCTAGCAGGGGGGCCACTGAAGCTTTCTTT
15 TRBJ1-6 TRBV9 few TRBD1 CASSVGGTANSPLHF TGTGCCAGCAGCGTAGGGGGGACAGCAAATTCACCCCTCCACTTT
14 TRBJ1-3 TRBV7-2 - - CASSIGNPRNTIYF TGTGCCAGCAGCATCGGTAACCCTCGGAACACCATATATTTT
13 TRBJ1-2 TRBV6-5 - - CASSYSGSYGYTF TGTGCCAGCAGTTACTCGGGCAGCTATGGCTACACCTTC
18 TRBJ2-1 TRBV27 - TRBD2 CASSLGLAGAGFYNEQFF TGTGCCAGCAGTCTCGGACTAGCGGGAGCCGGTTTCTACAATGAGCAGTTCTTC
13 TRBJ2-5 TRBV18 - - CASSLGLQETQYF TGTGCCAGCTCACTGGGACTCCAAGAGACCCAGTACTTC
19 TRBJ2-1 TRBV4-2 - TRBD2 CASSPTSSGRVGPYNEQFF TGTGCCAGCAGCCCAACGTCTAGCGGGAGGGTAGGGCCCTACAATGAGCAGTTCTTC
13 TRBJ1-1 TRBV7-9 - - CASSFDRYTEAFF TGTGCCAGCAGCTTTGACAGATACACTGAAGCTTTCTTT
15 TRBJ2-7 TRBV3-1/TRBV3-2 few TRBD1 CASSLTGTGEDEQYF TGTGCCAGCAGCCTTACCGGGACAGGGGAAGACGAGCAGTACTTC
13 TRBJ1-1 TRBV7-3 - - CASSLTEGTEAFF TGTGCCAGCAGCTTAACGGAGGGGACTGAAGCTTTCTTT
16 TRBJ1-3 TRBV4-1 once - CASSHRSWESGNTIYF TGCGCCAGCAGCCATCGATCCTGGGAGTCTGGAAACACCATATATTTT
13 TRBJ1-2 TRBV6-5 - - CASSYGGSDGYTF TGTGCCAGCAGTTACGGGGGGTCGGATGGCTACACCTTC
15 TRBJ1-3 TRBV5-4 - - CASSPGGGSENTIYF TGTGCCAGCAGCCCCGGTGGGGGCTCGGAAAACACCATATATTTT
12 TRBJ2-3 TRBV2 - - CASTGEDDTQYF TGTGCCAGCACCGGGGAGGACGATACGCAGTATTTT
16 TRBJ2-2 TRBV27 - TRBD1 CASSLRGQGSTGELFF TGTGCCAGCAGTTTAAGGGGACAGGGGAGCACCGGGGAGCTGTTTTTT
14 TRBJ1-4 TRBV6-2/TRBV6-3 - TRBD1 CASSYLTGVGKLFF TGTGCCAGCAGTTACTTGACAGGGGTCGGAAAACTGTTTTTT
16 TRBJ2-4 TRBV9 - TRBD1 CASSVASTGVKNIQYF TGTGCCAGCAGCGTAGCCTCCACAGGGGTCAAAAACATTCAGTACTTC
15 TRBJ1-6 TRBV19 - - CASRPRQAFNSPLHF TGTGCCAGTAGGCCCAGACAGGCTTTTAATTCACCCCTCCACTTT
15 TRBJ2-3 TRBV18 - - CASSPQAGGTDTQYF TGTGCCAGCTCTCCCCAGGCAGGGGGCACAGATACGCAGTATTTT
15 TRBJ1-1 TRBV24-1 - - CATSDLRFVNTEAFF TGTGCCACCAGTGATTTGCGGTTCGTGAACACTGAAGCTTTCTTT